Presented here are 32 T cell receptor beta chains from one specimen sequenced in a study of radiotherapy plus CTLA-4 blockade in lung cancer. Some clones are missing from TCRdb's copy, which holds only in-frame ones; the method was immunoSEQ multiplex PCR. The table includes roughly 97,000 clones, about four fifths detected once. The sample here was peripheral blood, taken from a patient treated with radiotherapy plus ipilimumab. Receptors originate from a human donor with non-small cell lung cancer who had a partial response to radiotherapy plus ipilimumab. Some clones in this sample may be carry-over from other donors' samples.

This clone was seen a handful of times. The rearrangement joins TRBV7-6 to TRBJ2-3; D is ambiguous. Looked up from germline, CDR1 is SGHVS and CDR2 is FNYEAQ. The V end was cut by 9 bases, the J end by 8 bases, with 9 bases between. The CDR3 sequence is 10 residues long. The CDR3 spells CASGDGTQYF. The CDR3 bases are TGTGCCAGTGGAGACGGTACGCAGTATTTT.

The CDR3, as DNA: TGCGCCAGCGGGTCTCCTCTCGGACTGAGGACTGAAGCTTTCTTT. It translates to CASGSPLGLRTEAFF. The V gene is TRBV4-3, the J gene TRBJ1-1; no firm D call. The CDR3 sequence is 15 residues long. Germline CDR1 and CDR2: LGHNA and YSLEER. V gave up 8 bases and J gave up 5 bases, with 21 bases separating them.

This chain uses TRBV9 with TRBJ2-2; a weak D match, TRBD1 (6 bases). This CDR3 region has 15 residues. V lost 4 bases to trimming and J lost 2 bases, with 12 bases between them. Germline V gene lookup returns CDR1 SGDLS and CDR2 YYNGEE. CDR3 DNA: TGTGCCAGCAGCCCGACAGGAGCCAACACCGGGGAGCTGTTTTTT. Translating gives CASSPTGANTGELFF.

V is TRBV2 and J is TRBJ1-1; weak D call: TRBD1 (6 bases). The V gene's germline CDR1 is SNHLY and CDR2 FYNNEI. The CDR3 is 17 residues long. Trimming stripped 1 base from V and 0 bases from J, with 15 bases between. The CDR3 sequence: CASSEGTAKIMNTEAFF. The CDR3 nucleotides read TGTGCCAGCAGTGAAGGGACAGCCAAAATAATGAACACTGAAGCTTTCTTT.

CDR3 sequence: CASSPIQELGETQYF. In DNA, the CDR3 is TGTGCCAGCTCACCGATTCAGGAACTTGGGGAGACCCAGTACTTC. This chain uses TRBV18 with TRBJ2-5, with D hard to call. This CDR3 spans 15 amino acids. Germline loops: CDR1 KGHSH, CDR2 LQKENI. V lost 3 bases and J lost 5, with 16 bases in between.

CDR3 sequence (DNA): TGTGCCAGCAGCGCCCCGGGGGGCCACAATGAGCAGTTCTTC. Translated: CASSAPGGHNEQFF. The rearrangement joins TRBV6-5 to TRBJ2-1, with a tentative D call TRBD2 (7 bases). The CDR3 has 14 residues. Germline-derived CDR1 and CDR2 are MNHEY and SVGAGI. The V gene lost 6 bases and the J gene lost 5 bases, with 14 bases spanning the gap.

The chain recombines TRBV5-6 with TRBJ2-2; D gene unclear. This CDR3 is 14 amino acids long. Germline V lookup: CDR1 SGHDT, CDR2 YYEEEE. V gave up 0 bases and J gave up 1 base, with 4 bases separating them. The CDR3 region is CASSLGQNTGELFF. Here the CDR3 DNA reads TGTGCCAGCAGCTTGGGGCAGAACACCGGGGAGCTGTTTTTT.

This clone was detected a few times. The gene calls are TRBV5-1 and TRBJ2-7, with a possible D match to TRBD1 (7 bases). The CDR3 runs to 14 residues. Trimming removed 9 bases at V and 0 bases at J, with 16 bases between. Germline V gene sequence: CDR1 SGHRS, CDR2 YFSETQ. This chain's CDR3 is CATSRGTDSYEQYF. DNA of the CDR3: TGCGCCACTTCACGCGGGACAGACTCCTACGAGCAGTACTTC.

The rearrangement links TRBV18 to TRBJ2-7, with 8 positions matching TRBD1. Germline V gives CDR1 KGHSH, CDR2 LQKENI. With 3 bases clipped from V and 7 bases from J, the junction kept 11 bases outside the gene matches. The CDR3 has 15 amino acids. The CDR3 region has the DNA TGTGCCAGCTCACCTCCGAGCGGACAGGGAAGAGAGCAGTACTTC. Protein product: CASSPPSGQGREQYF.

V gene TRBV5-4 combines with J gene TRBJ2-1; 9 bases map to TRBD1. Germline loops: CDR1 SGHNT, CDR2 YYREEE (reference sequence). Unmatched junction bases numbered 4, after V lost 2 bases and J lost 4 bases. CDR3 size: 15 residues. CDR3 sequence: CASSLDRGGYNEQFF. The CDR3, as DNA: TGTGCCAGCAGCTTAGACAGGGGGGGTTACAATGAGCAGTTCTTC.

V is TRBV7-2 and J is TRBJ1-5; 7 bases align to TRBD1. The CDR3 consists of 16 residues. Per germline, CDR1 SGHTA and CDR2 FQGNSA. V lost 5 bases to trimming and J lost 1 base; unmatched junction nucleotides: 8. CDR3 nucleotides: TGTGCCAGCAGCGTAACCGGGACAGAGAGCAATCAGCCCCAGCATTTT. Its protein is CASSVTGTESNQPQHF.

This clone was seen only a few times. The genes are TRBV7-9 and TRBJ2-3; D is perhaps TRBD1 (5 bases). Germline CDR1 is SEHNR and CDR2 is FQNEAQ (reference sequence). The CDR3 extends over 17 amino acids. The V end was cut by 1 base, the J end by 1 base, with 15 bases between. Here the CDR3 reads CASSLVDWARGTDTQYF. The CDR3 DNA sequence: TGTGCCAGCAGCTTAGTAGATTGGGCCAGGGGCACAGATACGCAGTATTTT.

The chain couples TRBV7-9 to TRBJ2-2; 15 nucleotides align to TRBD2. V lost 3 bases to trimming and J lost 2 bases; unmatched junction nucleotides: 4. The length of the CDR3 is 18 residues. CDR1 is SEHNR, CDR2 FQNEAQ, per germline (reference sequence). CDR3 bases: TGTGCCAGCAGCTTCGGGACTAGCGGGAGGATCAACACCGGGGAGCTGTTTTTT. Translation: CASSFGTSGRINTGELFF.

The chain couples TRBV6-5 to TRBJ2-3, with D possibly being TRBD2 (5 bases). The germline V and J ends were trimmed by 8 bases and 0 bases, with 15 bases remaining between them. The V gene's germline CDR1 is MNHEY and CDR2 SVGAGI. This CDR3 comprises 15 residues. The CDR3 reads CASGKGVVSTDTQYF. CDR3 nucleotide sequence: TGTGCCAGCGGGAAGGGAGTAGTAAGCACAGATACGCAGTATTTT.

This clone was seen only once. The rearrangement uses TRBV19 and TRBJ2-2, with D tentatively TRBD1 (6 bases). CDR3 size: 16 residues. Germline assignment: CDR1 LNHDA and CDR2 SQIVND (reference sequence). V lost 3 bases and J 4 bases, leaving 15 bases between the germline ends. CDR3 region: CASSIVAGARTGELFF. In DNA form, the CDR3 reads TGTGCCAGTAGTATTGTAGCAGGGGCTCGCACCGGGGAGCTGTTTTTT.

The chain links TRBV7-2 to TRBJ1-1, with unresolved D. This CDR3 comprises 14 residues. Germline V CDR1 and CDR2: SGHTA, FQGNSA. The ends were cut back, 1 base at V and 7 bases at J, with 13 bases in the middle. As DNA, the CDR3 is TGTGCCAGCAGCTTAGGGCACGGAAAGCGTGAAGCTTTCTTT. Translation gives CASSLGHGKREAFF.

The chain links TRBV28 to TRBJ1-3; perhaps TRBD1 as D (5 bases). CDR3 length equals 15 residues. Trimming removed 6 bases from V and 4 bases from J, with 16 bases in between. Germline CDR1 MDHEN, CDR2 SYDVKM. The CDR3 coding sequence is TGTGCCAGCAGAATGGAGGGGTTGATCGGAAACACCATATATTTT. This sequence encodes CASRMEGLIGNTIYF.

The gene calls are TRBV6-5 and TRBJ2-7; 7 nucleotides match TRBD1. The CDR3 totals 13 residues. Looked up from germline, CDR1 is MNHEY and CDR2 is SVGAGI. The J segment lost 5 bases and the V segment lost 6 bases, leaving 7 bases of the junction unmatched. The CDR3 sequence: CASSLQGRNEQYF. The CDR3 nucleotides are TGTGCCAGCAGCTTACAGGGGCGCAACGAGCAGTACTTC.

This clone was picked up a small number of times. The CDR3 DNA reads TGTGCCAGCAGTCTCGGGTACTTCGGCTACACCTTC. Amino acids: CASSLGYFGYTF. The V call is TRBV28, the J call TRBJ1-2; D is uncertain. Germline lookup yields CDR1 MDHEN and CDR2 SYDVKM. This CDR3 contains 12 residues. The V end lost 5 bases, the J end lost 8 bases, and 12 bases lay between the germline ends.

This clone was detected only a few times. The chain carries TRBV28 and TRBJ2-2; TRBD2 might be the D (6 bases). There are 15 residues in the CDR3. Germline CDR1 MDHEN, CDR2 SYDVKM. V gave up 5 bases and J gave up 7 bases, with 17 bases separating them. The CDR3 coding sequence is TGTGCCAGCAGTCGTACTGGGACCGGGAGCGGGGAGCTGTTTTTT. Translating it yields CASSRTGTGSGELFF. The whole variable domain, filled in from reference TRBV28 and TRBJ2-2, reads DVKVTQSSRYLVKRTGEKVFLECVQDMDHENMFWYRQDPGLGLRLIYFSYDVKMKEKGDIPEGYSVSREKKERFSLILESASTNQTSMYLCASSRTGTGSGELFFGEGSRLTVL.

This chain links TRBV5-1 with TRBJ2-6; 8 bases match TRBD1. Germline lookup yields CDR1 SGHRS and CDR2 YFSETQ. V was pared by 4 bases and J by 2 bases, with 2 bases of the junction left unmatched. This CDR3 contains 15 residues. CDR3 coding DNA: TGCGCCAGCAGCACACAGGGGGCTGGGGCCAACGTCCTGACTTTC. This translates into CASSTQGAGANVLTF.

This chain joins TRBV5-4 and TRBJ1-1; maybe TRBD1 (5 bases). Germline V gene lookup returns CDR1 SGHNT and CDR2 YYREEE (reference sequence). This CDR3 comprises 16 residues. V lost 4 bases to trimming and J lost 0 bases, with 16 bases between them. The CDR3 region is CASSVDPRQMNTEAFF. In nucleotides, the CDR3 is TGTGCCAGCAGCGTCGACCCCAGACAGATGAACACTGAAGCTTTCTTT.

The rearrangement uses TRBV11-3 and TRBJ2-7; 7 bases line up with TRBD1. Trimming removed 0 bases from V and 0 bases from J; junction bases left unmatched: 8. Germline lookup yields CDR1 SGHNT and CDR2 YENEEA. The CDR3 extends over 17 amino acids. Here the CDR3 reads CASSLDGDRESSYEQYF. CDR3 bases: TGTGCCAGCAGCTTAGATGGTGACAGGGAGAGCTCCTACGAGCAGTACTTC.

This chain connects TRBV15 to TRBJ2-2, with a tentative D call TRBD1 (6 bases). CDR3 length: 14 amino acids. Germline CDR1 LNHNV, CDR2 YYDKDF (reference sequence). V lost 3 bases and J 7 bases, leaving 12 bases between the germline ends. CDR3 DNA sequence: TGTGCCACCAGCAGCCCTCAGGGGTTCGGGGAGCTGTTTTTT. It is translated as CATSSPQGFGELFF.

J is TRBJ1-4 and V is TRBV4-2, with D perhaps matching TRBD1 (5 bases). Germline V CDR1 and CDR2: LGHNA, YNFKEQ. The V gene lost 1 base and the J gene lost 5 bases, with 11 bases spanning the gap. The CDR3 runs 15 residues. For the CDR3, the DNA is TGTGCCAGCAGCCAAGGTCAGGGAACGAATGAAAAACTGTTTTTT. Translation gives CASSQGQGTNEKLFF.

The chain links TRBV5-1 to TRBJ2-2; the match to TRBD1 covers 7 bases. Germline V lookup: CDR1 SGHRS, CDR2 YFSETQ. There are 15 residues in the CDR3. After removal of 4 bases from V and 1 base from J, the junction contained 4 bases not matched to a gene. CDR3 sequence reads: CASSTWTGNTGELFF. CDR3 nucleotides: TGCGCCAGCAGCACTTGGACAGGGAACACCGGGGAGCTGTTTTTT. Using reference TRBV5-1 and TRBJ2-2 for the parts outside the CDR3, the full variable domain is KAGVTQTPRYLIKTRGQQVTLSCSPISGHRSVSWYQQTPGQGLQFLFEYFSETQRNKGNFPGRFSGRQFSNSRSEMNVSTLELGDSALYLCASSTWTGNTGELFFGEGSRLTVL.

This clone was seen more than once but under ten times. This chain joins TRBV7-9 and TRBJ1-4; D unresolved. The germline CDR1 and CDR2 sequences are SEHNR and FQNEAQ (reference sequence). The CDR3 runs to 15 residues. Trimming cost V 4 bases and J 1 base, with 10 bases left between them. CDR3 nucleotides: TGTGCCAGCAGCTCAATCCGGGGAACTAATGAAAAACTGTTTTTT. The encoded protein is CASSSIRGTNEKLFF.

This chain connects TRBV30 to TRBJ1-6, with D perhaps matching TRBD1 (5 bases). The CDR3 covers 14 residues. Germline assignment: CDR1 GTSNPN and CDR2 SVGIG (reference sequence). V shed 4 bases and J shed 5 bases, with 12 bases lying between them. This chain's CDR3 is CAWNPGYDNSPLHF. The CDR3 nucleotides read TGTGCCTGGAACCCAGGGTACGATAATTCACCCCTCCACTTT.

The gene calls are TRBV29-1 and TRBJ2-7; 7 bases agree with TRBD1. The germline V gene encodes CDR1 SQVTM and CDR2 ANQGSEA. This CDR3 has 16 residues. V shed 5 bases and J 0 bases; nucleotides not matched to a gene: 13. This CDR3 reads CSVLGHPNRGSYEQYF. CDR3 bases: TGCAGCGTTCTAGGACACCCGAACAGGGGCTCCTACGAGCAGTACTTC.

CDR3 region: CATSRDAESNQPQHF. In DNA, the CDR3 is TGTGCCACCAGCAGAGATGCCGAGAGCAATCAGCCCCAGCATTTT. The chain is built from TRBV15 and TRBJ1-5; no firm D call. The CDR3 covers 15 residues. Germline lookup yields CDR1 LNHNV and CDR2 YYDKDF (reference sequence). The ends were cut back, 0 bases at V and 1 base at J, with 7 bases in the middle.

The chain is built from TRBV11-3 and TRBJ2-3; D might be TRBD2 (7 bases). V was trimmed by 1 base and J by 4 bases, leaving 12 bases between them. Per the germline V gene, CDR1 is SGHNT and CDR2 is YENEEA. CDR3 length equals 15 residues. The chain's CDR3 is CASSLAGGPPDTQYF. In nucleotides, the CDR3 is TGTGCCAGCAGCTTAGCGGGGGGCCCCCCAGATACGCAGTATTTT. The complete variable domain, with remaining parts taken from reference TRBV11-3 and TRBJ2-3, reads EAGVVQSPRYKIIEKKQPVAFWCNPISGHNTLYWYLQNLGQGPELLIRYENEEAVDDSQLPKDRFSAERLKGVDSTLKIQPAELGDSAVYLCASSLAGGPPDTQYFGPGTRLTVL.

This clone was seen a single time. J is TRBJ1-1 and V is TRBV2; D gene ambiguous. V gave up 1 base and J gave up 4 bases, with 13 bases separating them. The CDR3 length is 15 residues. Germline CDR1 SNHLY, CDR2 FYNNEI. CDR3 in amino acids: CASSEVARGSTEAFF. The CDR3 region has the DNA TGTGCCAGCAGTGAAGTAGCAAGAGGGAGCACTGAAGCTTTCTTT.